The 5 T cell receptor beta chains given below trace back to one sample, sequenced in a study of cytomegalovirus exposure and HLA in healthy donors (dated 2017 in TCRdb). Libraries were built with the immunoSEQ multiplex PCR assay. For the multiplex PCR, a mixture combining 60 forward primers for TCR Vbeta segments and 13 reverse primers for TCR Jbeta segments was used. TCRdb's version of the immuneACCESS table is confined to in-frame rearrangements and falls short of the full clone set. An unresolved V gene accounts for under half of the shortfall where checked; the remainder is of unknown origin. The table for this sample records 40,000 or so clones. The ten largest clones add up to roughly 8% of the sample. The source material was PBMCs. The receptor set was obtained from a male donor in good health and CMV-seronegative.

V is TRBV6-5 and J is TRBJ1-4, with TRBD1 matching over 7 bases. This CDR3 comprises 14 residues. V lost 6 bases to trimming and J lost 3 bases; unmatched junction nucleotides: 4. Looked up from germline, CDR1 is MNHEY and CDR2 is SVGAGI. The CDR3 coding sequence is TGTGCCAGCAGAAGACAGGGCCCTAATGAAAAACTGTTTTTT. This codes for CASRRQGPNEKLFF.

The CDR3 DNA reads TGTGCCAGCAGTGAGTCCCGTCCTAGGGGCACCATATATTTT. Its translation is CASSESRPRGTIYF. This rearrangement joins TRBV25-1 to TRBJ1-3, with a possible D match to TRBD1 (5 bases). Germline CDR1 is MGHDK and CDR2 is SYGVNS. The CDR3 has 14 amino acids. The V and J ends lost 3 bases and 9 bases respectively, with 15 bases between them.

V is TRBV7-2 and J is TRBJ2-3; D not certain. Between the trimmed V and J ends, which lost 5 bases and 2 bases, there was a span of 14 bases. There are 15 residues in the CDR3. Germline V gene sequence: CDR1 SGHTA, CDR2 FQGNSA. The DNA for the CDR3 is TGTGCCAGCAGCCTAGTGGCCAGATCCACAGATACGCAGTATTTT. It specifies CASSLVARSTDTQYF.

The V gene is TRBV5-6, the J gene TRBJ1-1; TRBD1 matches 8 bases. CDR1 and CDR2 (germline): SGHDT, YYEEEE. V trimming: 4 bases; J trimming: 5 bases; junction bases outside the gene matches: 16. The CDR3 consists of 17 residues. The CDR3 nucleotides read TGTGCCAGCAGCCTTCGGACAGGGTGGACGGTAGGGACTGAAGCTTTCTTT. It yields the protein CASSLRTGWTVGTEAFF.

J is TRBJ1-2 and V is TRBV6-6; D call uncertain. CDR1 and CDR2 (germline): MNHNY, SVGAGI (reference sequence). The V end lost 2 bases, the J end lost 3 bases, and 10 bases lay between the germline ends. This CDR3 has 14 amino acids. The DNA for the CDR3 is TGTGCCAGCAGTTACCTTATTTCCTACTATGGCTACACCTTC. Encoded protein: CASSYLISYYGYTF.